These T cell receptor beta chains were read from a single sample in a study of T cell responses to AZD1222 COVID-19 vaccine. Repertoires were generated with immunoSEQ multiplex PCR, while TCRdb's copy carries only in-frame clones and drops some. The sample gives 130,000 to 150,000 clones, more than 70% of which show up once; around 1.5% is in the top ten. This specimen consisted of peripheral blood, obtained 28 days after the second AZD1222 dose. These receptors all stem from an adult who received the AZD1222 COVID-19 vaccine. Each CDR3 is given with its conserved first and last residue. Each record gives: CDR3 DNA, CDR3 protein, J gene, V gene, clone size, D gene. D genes are given only for firm matches. The listing skips clone size in some rows; elsewhere it reads once, few, many or a size class.

TGTGCCAGCAGCCTCTCCCCGGGACTAGCGGTAAAGACCCAGTACTTC,CASSLSPGLAVKTQYF,TRBJ2-5,TRBV11-2,.,TRBD2
TGTGCCAGCAGTTTACAGGGGCCGACCTACGAGCAGTACTTC,CASSLQGPTYEQYF,TRBJ2-7,TRBV28,.,.
TGTGCCAGCAGTTCCCTGGGGGCCGCGGCAGGCCCGTACTTC,CASSSLGAAAGPYF,TRBJ2-7,TRBV27,.,.
TGTGCCAGCCGACAGGGATCCTTCCCTGGAAACACCATATATTTT,CASRQGSFPGNTIYF,TRBJ1-3,TRBV27,.,TRBD1
TGTGCCAGCAGCTTATTGCTGCGGAACACTGAAGCTTTCTTT,CASSLLLRNTEAFF,TRBJ1-1,TRBV5-4,.,.
TGTGCCAGCAGCGCCACCCTGGCGGCTGAAGCTTTCTTT,CASSATLAAEAFF,TRBJ1-1,TRBV5-6,few,.
TGCGCCAGCAGCCCGCAAAAGGGACGGAGAGAGCACTATGGCTACACCTTC,CASSPQKGRREHYGYTF,TRBJ1-2,TRBV4-1,.,.
TGTGCCAGCAGTGCCCAGGGGGGCGGGAACACTGAAGCTTTCTTT,CASSAQGGGNTEAFF,TRBJ1-1,TRBV2,.,TRBD1
TGTGCCAGCAGTTCGGAGAACTATGGCTACACCTTC,CASSSENYGYTF,TRBJ1-2,TRBV12-3/TRBV12-4,.,.
TGTGCCAGCAGTGAAGAATGGAACCCTTTGCGGGTCGATGGGGGGCTGTTTTTT,CASSEEWNPLRVDGGLFF,TRBJ1-4,TRBV2,.,.
TGCGCCAGCAGTCAATCGAGGGCTTTTTCCCTTCGAAGTGAAAAACTGTTTTTT,CASSQSRAFSLRSEKLFF,TRBJ1-4,TRBV23-1,.,.
TGTGCCAGCAGCTCCCTCAGGAGACGGGTTGAGACCCAGTACTTC,CASSSLRRRVETQYF,TRBJ2-5,TRBV7-2,once,.
TGTGCCAGCAGTGCTTTGGGACTCCCCCACGAGCAGTACTTC,CASSALGLPHEQYF,TRBJ2-7,TRBV2,.,.
TGTGCCAGCAGTTTCAAGCTCTCCTACAATGAGCAGTTCTTC,CASSFKLSYNEQFF,TRBJ2-1,TRBV27,once,.
TGTGCCAGCAGCATACCGGGAAACACTGAAGCTTTCTTT,CASSIPGNTEAFF,TRBJ1-1,TRBV9,.,.
TGTGCCAGCAGTTACGCGGGACCCTCGTTGAACACTGAAGCTTTCTTT,CASSYAGPSLNTEAFF,TRBJ1-1,TRBV6-5,.,.
TGTGCCAGCAGTGGTCCCGGGACAGGGAATCAGCCCCAGCATTTT,CASSGPGTGNQPQHF,TRBJ1-5,TRBV2,.,TRBD1
TGCGCCAGCAGCCTTTGGCCGGGAGACAATCGCGAGCAGTACTTC,CASSLWPGDNREQYF,TRBJ2-7,TRBV4-1,.,.
TGTGCCAGCAGCTTTTCAGAGAATCAGCCCCAGCATTTT,CASSFSENQPQHF,TRBJ1-5,TRBV7-2,.,.
TGTGCCAGTAGTTACGGGACTTCAAGCTCCTACGAGCAGTACTTC,CASSYGTSSSYEQYF,TRBJ2-7,TRBV19,.,.
TGTGCCAGCTCACCCAGCCTTTTGGAGGGGGCGCAAGGCGGGGAGCTGTTTTTT,CASSPSLLEGAQGGELFF,TRBJ2-2,TRBV18,once,.
TGCAGTGCTAGTAGGACTGGGGGAATAAATGAAAAACTGTTTTTT,CSASRTGGINEKLFF,TRBJ1-4,TRBV20-1,few,.
TGTGCCAGCAGCCAGACAAGTCCCGGGGCTGGAAACACCATATATTTT,CASSQTSPGAGNTIYF,TRBJ1-3,TRBV3-1/TRBV3-2,.,.
TGTGCCAGCAGCACCCGACTAGCGGGAGTTTCGGATACGCAGTATTTT,CASSTRLAGVSDTQYF,TRBJ2-3,TRBV7-2,.,TRBD2
TGTGCCAGCAGTTCAATTAGCGGGAGTAAGCACGAGCAGTACTTC,CASSSISGSKHEQYF,TRBJ2-7,TRBV11-2,.,TRBD2
TGCGCCAGCAGCTTGGGGGCAGCGAACACTGAAGCTTTCTTT,CASSLGAANTEAFF,TRBJ1-1,TRBV5-1,.,.
TGTGCCAGCAGTTGGTCCGGGACAGGGGAAAATGGCTACACCTTC,CASSWSGTGENGYTF,TRBJ1-2,TRBV6-5,once,TRBD1
TGTGCCAGCAGCTTAGTTAGCGGGAGGGGCAATGAGCAGTTCTTC,CASSLVSGRGNEQFF,TRBJ2-1,TRBV11-2,.,TRBD2
TGCGCCAGCAGCACCGGGACTAGCGGGAGCCAAGAGACCCAGTACTTC,CASSTGTSGSQETQYF,TRBJ2-5,TRBV5-1,.,TRBD2
TGTGCCAGCAGGACTCAGGGGCCCACCGGGGAGCTGTTTTTT,CASRTQGPTGELFF,TRBJ2-2,TRBV6-5,.,.
TGTGCCAGCAGCCAAGATGTCTGGCCTTTCTATGGCTACACCTTC,CASSQDVWPFYGYTF,TRBJ1-2,TRBV14,.,.
TGTGCCAGCAGCTTGGTACCAGGGCAGGGGGCGCCCGGGGAGCTGTTTTTT,CASSLVPGQGAPGELFF,TRBJ2-2,TRBV7-6,.,TRBD1
TGTGCCAGCAGTTACGGGGGATTAGCGGGAGACTACGAGCAGTACTTC,CASSYGGLAGDYEQYF,TRBJ2-7,TRBV6-5,.,TRBD2